The 21 T cell receptor beta chains given below trace back to one sample, sequenced in a study of cytomegalovirus exposure and HLA in healthy donors. PCR involved 60 Vbeta and 13 Jbeta primers. The data were produced by immunoSEQ multiplex PCR, yet TCRdb's version contains in-frame clones alone and is incomplete. The sample contains about 210,000 clones, around 84% of which appear only once. The sequenced sample consisted of PBMCs. All receptors come from a girl aged 2 to 9 in good health and CMV-seronegative.

The chain recombines TRBV9 with TRBJ1-1; no firm D call. V dropped 0 bases and J dropped 0 bases, with 9 bases sitting between them. This CDR3 region has 15 residues. From germline, CDR1 is SGDLS and CDR2 YYNGEE. CDR3 in amino acids: CASSVDQVMNTEAFF. The DNA for the CDR3 is TGTGCCAGCAGCGTAGATCAGGTTATGAACACTGAAGCTTTCTTT. Full variable domain (missing parts from reference TRBV9 and TRBJ1-1): DSGVTQTPKHLITATGQRVTLRCSPRSGDLSVYWYQQSLDQGLQFLIQYYNGEERAKGNILERFSAQQFPDLHSELNLSSLELGDSALYFCASSVDQVMNTEAFFGQGTRLTVV.

J is TRBJ1-6 and V is TRBV6-1; tentatively, D is TRBD1 (6 bases). Germline CDR1 MNHNS, CDR2 SASEGT. With 3 bases removed from V and 9 bases from J, the gap between germline ends came to 12 bases. The CDR3 has 14 residues. CDR3 bases: TGTGCCAGCAGTGAGCAGGGGCGAGGTTCACCCCTCCACTTT. Residues: CASSEQGRGSPLHF.

V usage is TRBV29-1 and J usage is TRBJ2-6, with TRBD1 as a possible D gene (6 bases). This CDR3 spans 12 amino acids. Germline-derived CDR1 and CDR2 are SQVTM and ANQGSEA. Trimming pared 5 bases from V and 7 bases from J, leaving 9 bases between. The chain's CDR3 is CSVSRGANVLTF. The CDR3 DNA reads as TGCAGCGTTTCCAGGGGAGCCAACGTCCTGACTTTC.

The rearrangement uses TRBV6-1 and TRBJ1-4, with TRBD1 matching 7 bases. CDR3 length: 12 residues. Per the germline V gene, CDR1 is MNHNS and CDR2 is SASEGT. The junction had 6 bases not matched to a gene; V was cut back by 7 bases and J by 10 bases. CDR3 in amino acids: CASTRDSRKLFF. The DNA of the CDR3 is TGTGCCAGCACCCGGGACAGCCGAAAACTGTTTTTT.

The chain has TRBV7-8 and TRBJ2-7; TRBD1 agrees at 8 bases. The CDR3 is made up of 15 amino acids. Germline trimming cut 4 bases from V and 2 bases from J; bases unmatched to any gene: 7. Germline CDR1 and CDR2: SGHVS and FQNEAQ. This CDR3 is CASSSGTGFTYEQYF. CDR3 bases: TGTGCCAGCAGCTCCGGGACAGGCTTCACCTACGAGCAGTACTTC.

The DNA for the CDR3 is TGTGCCAGCCCCCTTCGGCAGCCCCAGCATTTT. Its translation is CASPLRQPQHF. V and J are TRBV27 and TRBJ1-5; the D is unclear. V was trimmed by 8 bases and J by 7 bases, leaving 9 bases between them. Per the germline V gene, CDR1 is MNHEY and CDR2 is SMNVEV (reference sequence). This CDR3 region has 11 residues.

The chain uses TRBV19 and TRBJ1-1, with D possibly TRBD1 on 5 matching bases. V dropped 4 bases and J dropped 7 bases, with 13 bases sitting between them. CDR1 is LNHDA and CDR2 is SQIVND in the germline V gene (reference sequence). This CDR3 contains 13 residues. In DNA, the CDR3 is TGTGCCAGTAGTAGGCCAGGGCTGAGTGAAGCTTTCTTT. Protein sequence: CASSRPGLSEAFF.

The V call is TRBV10-3, the J call TRBJ1-1; D possibly corresponds to TRBD1 (6 bases). CDR1 and CDR2 (germline): ENHRY, SYGVKD. CDR3 size: 12 residues. V gave up 8 bases and J gave up 4 bases, with 11 bases separating them. CDR3 coding DNA: TGTGCCATCGCCACAGGGCCCACTGAAGCTTTCTTT. Translating it yields CAIATGPTEAFF.

The chain is built from TRBV7-9 and TRBJ2-5; TRBD1 is a possible D gene (6 bases). This CDR3 contains 16 residues. Trimming cost V 2 bases and J 2 bases, with 15 bases left between them. CDR1 is SEHNR, CDR2 FQNEAQ, per germline (reference sequence). The CDR3 spells CASSLRARQGQETQYF. In DNA, the CDR3 is TGTGCCAGCAGCTTAAGGGCTCGGCAGGGGCAAGAGACCCAGTACTTC.

Details on this clone: Relative to the germline gene, one junction end is altered; a read error may explain this. The V and J genes are TRBV6-5 and TRBJ2-1, with a weak D call TRBD2 (5 bases). The germline V gene has CDR1 MNHEY and CDR2 SVGAGI. There are 14 residues in the CDR3. The CDR3 loop is CASSSRTRYNAQFF. The CDR3 DNA reads TGTGCCAGCAGTTCAAGGACTCGCTACAATGCGCAGTTCTTC.

This sequence joins TRBV30 and TRBJ2-7; 14 positions match TRBD2. V shed 3 bases, J shed 4 bases, and the junction held 5 bases outside the gene matches. Germline lookup yields CDR1 GTSNPN and CDR2 SVGIG (reference sequence). The CDR3 totals 15 residues. The CDR3 loop reads CAWSQGTSGRYEQYF. CDR3 coding DNA: TGTGCCTGGAGCCAGGGGACTAGCGGGAGATACGAGCAGTACTTC.

This chain connects TRBV5-4 to TRBJ1-2; D is perhaps TRBD1 (6 bases). Looked up from germline, CDR1 is SGHNT and CDR2 is YYREEE (reference sequence). The CDR3 spans 15 residues. V was pared by 4 bases and J by 2 bases, with 15 bases between. The CDR3 is CASSQSGRGNYGYTF. CDR3 coding DNA: TGTGCCAGCAGCCAATCGGGGAGGGGGAACTATGGCTACACCTTC. The variable domain in full, completed from reference TRBV5-4 and TRBJ1-2, reads ETGVTQSPTHLIKTRGQQVTLRCSSQSGHNTVSWYQQALGQGPQFIFQYYREEENGRGNFPPRFSGLQFPNYSSELNVNALELDDSALYLCASSQSGRGNYGYTFGSGTRLTVV.

This clone was seen just once. The rearrangement links TRBV6-5 to TRBJ1-3; 9 bases are a match to TRBD1. V shed 2 bases and J 4 bases; nucleotides not matched to a gene: 6. Germline-derived CDR1 and CDR2 are MNHEY and SVGAGI. The CDR3 has 16 amino acids. Here the CDR3 reads CASSYAQGAQGNTIYF. As DNA, the CDR3 is TGTGCCAGCAGTTACGCACAGGGGGCACAGGGAAACACCATATATTTT.

CDR3 in amino acids: CASSVTGPLGTIYF. The CDR3 coding sequence is TGTGCCAGCAGCGTGACAGGCCCATTGGGCACCATATATTTT. The chain links TRBV7-2 to TRBJ1-3, with D possibly TRBD1 on 6 matching bases. The ends were cut back, 5 bases at V and 9 bases at J, with 17 bases in the middle. CDR3 length: 14 residues. CDR1 SGHTA and CDR2 FQGNSA come from the germline V gene.

The chain recombines TRBV21-1 with TRBJ1-1; the table assigns TRBD1, which was not confirmed against the DNA. TRBV21-1 is flagged as a pseudogene. This CDR3 spans 15 amino acids. The CDR3 region has the DNA TGTGCCAGCAGCAAAGCGCCCAGGGGGAACACTGAAGCTTTCTTT. Amino acids: CASSKAPRGNTEAFF.

The rearrangement links TRBV20-1 to TRBJ1-1; no definite D call. The CDR3 is 11 residues long. V dropped 7 bases and J dropped 3 bases, with 9 bases sitting between them. Germline values: CDR1 DFQATT, CDR2 SNEGSKA (reference sequence). The CDR3 bases are TGCAGTGTCGCGCGGGACACTGAAGCTTTCTTT. As protein: CSVARDTEAFF.

The chain has TRBV20-1 and TRBJ1-2; TRBD1 might be the D (5 bases). CDR1 is DFQATT and CDR2 is SNEGSKA in the germline V gene (reference sequence). There are 11 residues in the CDR3. V shed 3 bases and J shed 5 bases, with 7 bases lying between them. The chain's CDR3 is CSASDSYGYTF. The DNA for the CDR3 is TGCAGTGCTAGTGACAGTTATGGCTACACCTTC.

The rearrangement links TRBV7-9 to TRBJ2-1; the D gene is possibly TRBD1 (6 bases). V dropped 6 bases and J dropped 3 bases, with 9 bases sitting between them. Germline lookup yields CDR1 SEHNR and CDR2 FQNEAQ (reference sequence). The CDR3 is 13 amino acids. The CDR3 sequence is CASSTGLYNEQFF. In nucleotides, the CDR3 is TGTGCCAGCAGTACAGGGCTCTACAATGAGCAGTTCTTC.

The V call is TRBV6-5, the J call TRBJ1-6, with TRBD1 as a possible D gene (6 bases). This CDR3 is 14 amino acids long. Between the trimmed V and J ends, which lost 4 bases and 8 bases, there was a span of 12 bases. CDR1 and CDR2 from the germline V gene are MNHEY and SVGAGI. This CDR3 reads CASSSGQPYSPLHF. The CDR3, as DNA: TGTGCCAGCAGTTCTGGACAGCCTTATTCACCCCTCCACTTT.

Concerning this clone: At one end, the junction sequence differs from germline, possibly due to a read error. This rearrangement joins TRBV2 to TRBJ2-4; D is possibly TRBD2 (6 bases). The CDR3 consists of 14 residues. Germline assignment: CDR1 SNHLY and CDR2 FYNNEI. CDR3 coding DNA: TGTGCCAGCAGAAAGCACCCCCGGGAGAACACTCAGTACTTC. This codes for CASRKHPRENTQYF. The full variable domain, its missing parts supplied by reference TRBV2 and TRBJ2-4, is EPEVTQTPSHQVTQMGQEVILRCVPISNHLYFYWYRQILGQKVEFLVSFYNNEISEKSEIFDDQFSVERPDGSNFTLKIRSTKLEDSAMYFCASRKHPRENTQYFGAGTRLSVL.

In this sample, this clone turned up once. As DNA, the CDR3 is TGTGCCAGCAGCTTAACTGGTAGGGGAGAGACCCAGTACTTC. Translating it yields CASSLTGRGETQYF. The chain recombines TRBV7-3 with TRBJ2-5, with D possibly being TRBD1 (5 bases). Germline assignment: CDR1 SGHTA and CDR2 FQGTGA. V lost 0 bases to trimming and J lost 4 bases, with 9 bases between them. The CDR3 runs to 14 residues.